These 27 T cell receptor beta chains were sequenced from one sample in a study of CD8+CD57+ T cells in acquired aplastic anemia. The template for TCR beta VDJ and CDR3 sequence profiling was genomic DNA. TCRdb ran MiXCR on the reads and lists one entry per CDR3 protein. In the table there are about 190,000 distinct CDR3 sequences, just under 50% of which are singletons. Patients included in sequencing had previously demonstrated CD8+CD57+ cell expansion by flow cytometry. Sequenced sample: sorted CD4+, CD8+, or CD8+CD57+ T cells (not recorded which) from PBMCs. These TCRs come from a human donor with aplastic anemia.

This clonotype was counted at least ten times. The chain carries TRBV7-6 and TRBJ2-5, with TRBD2 identical over 8 bases. The junction had 13 bases not matched to a gene; V was cut back by 3 bases and J by 4 bases. Germline V gives CDR1 SGHVS, CDR2 FNYEAQ. There are 17 residues in the CDR3. CDR3 in amino acids: CASSFSPTSARGETQYF. The DNA for the CDR3 is TGTGCCAGCAGCTTCTCACCGACTAGCGCGCGAGGAGAGACCCAGTACTTC.

This clonotype was recorded many times. This sequence joins TRBV7-2 and TRBJ1-2, with a weak D call TRBD1 (6 bases). This CDR3 has 15 residues. V lost 5 bases and J lost 4, with 17 bases in between. Germline CDR1 is SGHTA and CDR2 is FQGNSA. CDR3 loop: CASSRGGGVGYGYTF. CDR3 nucleotide sequence: TGTGCCAGCAGCCGAGGGGGGGGCGTGGGCTATGGCTACACCTTC.

The chain carries TRBV19 and TRBJ1-6; a possible D gene is TRBD1 (5 bases). This CDR3 region has 15 residues. V was shortened by 3 bases and J by 0 bases, with 6 bases between the two germline ends. From germline, CDR1 is LNHDA and CDR2 SQIVND (reference sequence). As DNA, the CDR3 is TGTGCCAGTAGTATCGGGGGCTCCTATAATTCACCCCTCCACTTT. This sequence encodes CASSIGGSYNSPLHF.

This clonotype was seen ten or more times. This chain joins TRBV19 and TRBJ1-2; TRBD1 matches at 7 bases. J gave up 4 bases and V 3 bases, and 8 bases lay outside the gene matches. Germline CDR1 and CDR2: LNHDA and SQIVND (reference sequence). The CDR3 runs 15 residues. The CDR3 sequence is CASSIGRGRGYGYTF. The CDR3 bases are TGTGCCAGTAGTATTGGTAGGGGGCGAGGCTATGGCTACACCTTC.

This clonotype has at least ten counts. The chain is built from TRBV24-1 and TRBJ1-2, with a possible D match to TRBD1 (6 bases). Between the trimmed V and J ends, which lost 6 bases and 8 bases, there was a span of 18 bases. CDR3 length equals 14 residues. Germline CDR1 reads KGHDR; CDR2 reads SFDVKD. DNA for the CDR3: TGTGCCACCAGTCCAGAGGACAGAACAGCAGGCTACACCTTC. It translates to CATSPEDRTAGYTF.

With respect to this clonotype: A junction end diverges from the germline sequence, so it may reflect a read error. V and J are TRBV29-1 and TRBJ1-2; D remains unclear. This CDR3 has 11 amino acids. Germline V gene lookup returns CDR1 SQVTM and CDR2 ANQGSEA. This CDR3 is CNVELSYGYTF. The CDR3 nucleotides read TGCAACGTTGAGCTCAGCTATGGCTACACCTTC.

The chain joins TRBV5-4 to TRBJ1-2; 11 bases fit TRBD1. The trim removed 4 bases at V and 8 bases at J, leaving 4 bases unmatched. CDR1 is SGHNT and CDR2 is YYREEE in the germline V gene (reference sequence). The CDR3 covers 13 residues. In DNA form, the CDR3 reads TGTGCCAGCAGCCACCGGGACAGGGGGGGCTACACCTTC. Protein product: CASSHRDRGGYTF.

The V and J genes are TRBV10-3 and TRBJ2-7; weak D call: TRBD1 (5 bases). Germline V CDR1 and CDR2: ENHRY, SYGVKD. The CDR3 is 13 residues long. Trimming removed 8 bases from V and 3 bases from J, with 14 bases in between. The CDR3 loop is CAIARGGGYEQYF. CDR3 in DNA: TGTGCCATCGCAAGGGGCGGCGGCTACGAGCAGTACTTC.

This clonotype appeared many times. The chain couples TRBV20-1 to TRBJ2-1; no firm D call. Germline lookup yields CDR1 DFQATT and CDR2 SNEGSKA (reference sequence). There are 15 residues in the CDR3. The V gene lost 2 bases and the J gene lost 0 bases, with 11 bases spanning the gap. The CDR3 DNA reads TGCAGTGCTAGATTGCCTAGGGTCTCCTACAATGAGCAGTTCTTC. This sequence encodes CSARLPRVSYNEQFF.

Concerning this clonotype itself: A much larger clone differs by one base, so this may be a read error. The chain combines TRBV11-2 with TRBJ2-2; TRBD2 matches at 12 bases. The CDR3 has 18 amino acids. Looked up from germline, CDR1 is SGHAT and CDR2 is FQNNGV. CDR3 region: CASSLGVTSGGHPGDLFF. In nucleotides, the CDR3 is TGTGCCAGCAGCTTAGGGGTGACTAGCGGGGGCCATCCCGGGGATCTGTTTTTT.

This clonotype has more than one count but fewer than ten. For the CDR3, the DNA is TGTGCCAGCTCACCCTATCCGATCGCGCTGGGAAATTCACCCCTCCACTTT. It translates to CASSPYPIALGNSPLHF. The chain recombines TRBV18 with TRBJ1-6; D call uncertain. The CDR3 contains 17 residues. Trimming took off 3 bases at V and 7 bases at J, with 19 bases between the two ends. Germline values: CDR1 KGHSH, CDR2 LQKENI.

The sample holds many counts of this clonotype. The V gene is TRBV2, the J gene TRBJ2-5, with D tentatively TRBD1 or TRBD2 (6 bases each). From germline, CDR1 is SNHLY and CDR2 FYNNEI. The CDR3 covers 14 residues. CDR3 in DNA: TGTGCGGGGCTCGGGGGCCGTGACCAAGAGACCCAGTACTTC. Translated, it gives CAGLGGRDQETQYF.

This rearrangement joins TRBV19 to TRBJ1-5, with D tentatively TRBD1 (5 bases). This CDR3 spans 16 amino acids. Trimming removed 3 bases from V and 0 bases from J, with 12 bases in between. Germline V gene data show CDR1 as LNHDA and CDR2 as SQIVND (reference sequence). In nucleotides, the CDR3 is TGTGCCAGTAGTATGGGGCCAGCCTATAGCAATCAGCCCCAGCATTTT. It translates to CASSMGPAYSNQPQHF.

The gene calls are TRBV7-9 and TRBJ1-4; 7 bases fit TRBD1. The J segment lost 5 bases and the V segment lost 2 bases, leaving 5 bases of the junction unmatched. Germline V lookup: CDR1 SEHNR, CDR2 FQNEAQ (reference sequence). This CDR3 spans 15 amino acids. CDR3 sequence reads: CASSLYRGSNEKLFF. Here the CDR3 DNA reads TGTGCCAGCAGCTTATACAGGGGATCCAATGAAAAACTGTTTTTT.

The chain recombines TRBV19 with TRBJ2-5, with TRBD2 as a possible D gene (6 bases). This CDR3 has 14 residues. Germline CDR1 LNHDA, CDR2 SQIVND (reference sequence). V lost 7 bases and J 0 bases, leaving 12 bases between the germline ends. CDR3: CASKVGGNQETQYF. In DNA, the CDR3 is TGTGCCAGTAAGGTCGGGGGAAACCAAGAGACCCAGTACTTC.

This clonotype was found many times. The V and J genes are TRBV20-1 and TRBJ2-1; the match to TRBD2 covers 10 bases. The V gene's germline CDR1 is DFQATT and CDR2 SNEGSKA (reference sequence). This CDR3 has 17 amino acids. Trimming at V came to 5 bases and at J to 2 bases, leaving 12 bases not matched to a gene. CDR3 residues: CSAGGEQREGTYNEQFF. CDR3 DNA sequence: TGCAGTGCTGGGGGGGAGCAGCGGGAGGGTACCTACAATGAGCAGTTCTTC.

Worth noting for this clonotype: It is likely a read error, because the conserved phenylalanine at the end of the CDR3 is missing. The chain links TRBV9 to TRBJ2-2; D ambiguous. With 7 bases removed from V and 1 base from J, the gap between germline ends came to 11 bases. CDR3 size: 14 residues. Germline V CDR1 and CDR2: SGDLS, YYNGEE. The CDR3 sequence: CASSPGVNTGELFL. CDR3 DNA sequence: TGTGCCAGCTCGCCTGGGGTGAACACCGGGGAGCTGTTTCTT.

Turning to this clonotype: The junction does not match germline at one end; this may be a read error. The J gene is TRBJ2-5, the V gene TRBV7-9; D is uncertain. The CDR3 runs 14 residues. Looked up from germline, CDR1 is SEHNR and CDR2 is FQNEAQ (reference sequence). The CDR3 sequence is CASSPPSGTETQYF. The CDR3 DNA reads TGCGCCAGCAGCCCACCTTCGGGTACAGAGACCCAGTACTTC.

The genes are TRBV29-1 and TRBJ2-5; D not certain. Germline CDR1 is SQVTM and CDR2 is ANQGSEA. Trimming cost V 0 bases and J 9 bases, with 11 bases left between them. CDR3 length: 12 amino acids. The CDR3 reads CSVEDGRAAQYF. In DNA form, the CDR3 reads TGCAGCGTTGAAGATGGCCGGGCGGCCCAGTACTTC.

In the case of this clonotype: Given a much more abundant clone one base away, this may be a read error. The rearrangement links TRBV12-5 to TRBJ2-7; 7 nucleotides match TRBD1. CDR1 and CDR2 from the germline V gene are LGHNT and FRNRAP. This CDR3 spans 13 amino acids. The CDR3 coding sequence is TGTGCTGGTGGTTTGGGTGACAGGGACGAGCAGTACTTC. Protein sequence: CAGGLGDRDEQYF.

This rearrangement joins TRBV20-1 to TRBJ2-1; 7 bases are a match to TRBD1. The germline V gene has CDR1 DFQATT and CDR2 SNEGSKA (reference sequence). This CDR3 contains 14 residues. The CDR3 DNA follows: TGCAGCTTGGCTGGGGACAGCTCCTACAATGAGCAGTTCTTC. Translating gives CSLAGDSSYNEQFF.

This clonotype was recorded once. The junction does not match germline at one end; this may be a read error. The J gene is TRBJ2-1, the V gene TRBV19; D uncertain. Germline V gives CDR1 LNHDA, CDR2 SQIVND (reference sequence). The length of the CDR3 is 13 residues. CDR3 nucleotide sequence: TGTGCCAGTAGTGTGGTCTCCGACAATGAGCAGTTCTTC. The encoded protein is CASSVVSDNEQFF.

This clonotype was seen once. The V gene is TRBV16, the J gene TRBJ1-5; 7 bases align to TRBD1. Per the germline V gene, CDR1 is KGHSY and CDR2 is FQNENV. The V gene end was trimmed by 3 bases and the J gene end by 0 bases; junction bases not matched to a gene: 8. CDR3 length: 17 amino acids. CDR3 sequence (DNA): TGTGCCAGCAGCCACATAGACAGGGCCTATAGCAATCAGCCCCAGCATTTT. This translates into CASSHIDRAYSNQPQHF.

The chain recombines TRBV24-1 with TRBJ2-3, with D hard to call. The CDR3 consists of 13 residues. V lost 9 bases and J 2 bases, leaving 11 bases between the germline ends. Germline assignment: CDR1 KGHDR and CDR2 SFDVKD. The CDR3 DNA sequence: TGTGCCACCGAAGCATCTACCACAGATACGCAGTATTTT. This encodes CATEASTTDTQYF.

Comment on this clonotype: A clone one base away is much larger, so this may be a read error. The gene calls are TRBV4-1 and TRBJ2-3; D ambiguous. CDR3 length: 15 amino acids. V lost 0 bases and J lost 2, with 9 bases in between. Looked up from germline, CDR1 is MGHRA and CDR2 is YSYEKL. CDR3 nucleotide sequence: TGCGCCAGCAGCCAAGATCCCCGGGTCACAGATACGCAGTATTTT. This sequence encodes CASSQDPRVTDTQYF.

This chain links TRBV12-3 or TRBV12-4 with TRBJ1-4; 8 bases agree with TRBD1. V lost 6 bases to trimming and J lost 7 bases; unmatched junction nucleotides: 16. This CDR3 is 17 amino acids long. The DNA of the CDR3 is TGTGCCAGCAGCCGGACAGGGTTGGCGCTCGAGATTGAAAAACTGTTTTTT. Its protein is CASSRTGLALEIEKLFF.

The gene calls are TRBV10-3 and TRBJ2-1; 11 nucleotides align to TRBD2. Germline assignment: CDR1 ENHRY and CDR2 SYGVKD. This CDR3 is 14 amino acids long. V gave up 7 bases and J gave up 5 bases; unmatched junction bases: 4. The CDR3 nucleotides read TGTGCCATCACAGGGACTAGCGGAAACAATGAGCAGTTCTTC. This codes for CAITGTSGNNEQFF.